These 16 T cell receptor beta chains were all obtained from the same sample, sequenced in a study of graft-versus-host responses after intestinal transplantation. TCRdb's table, derived via immunoSEQ multiplex PCR, lists solely in-frame clones and lacks some. This sample has 35,000 to 45,000 clones, with roughly 94% found just once. These receptors' antigens are unknown. Here the sequenced sample was unstimulated CD4+ T cells sorted from spleen or lymph node cells, taken before transplant. The receptors here all came from a human donor who was the organ donor for an intestinal transplant.

The chain carries TRBV6-1 and TRBJ1-1, with unresolved D. Germline CDR1 and CDR2: MNHNS and SASEGT. Trimming removed 1 base at V and 4 bases at J, with 7 bases between. The CDR3 runs 13 residues. The CDR3 here is CASSEDLGTEAFF. CDR3 in DNA: TGTGCCAGCAGTGAAGATCTGGGCACTGAAGCTTTCTTT.

The chain has TRBV18 and TRBJ2-3; 11 bases are shared with TRBD2. After removal of 9 bases from V and 2 bases from J, the junction contained 7 bases not matched to a gene. The germline gives CDR1 KGHSH, CDR2 LQKENI. This CDR3 has 15 amino acids. CDR3 protein: CASSILAGVTDTQYF. For the CDR3, the DNA is TGTGCCAGTTCAATACTAGCGGGGGTCACAGATACGCAGTATTTT.

The rearrangement uses TRBV18 and TRBJ1-1; D is undetermined. The V end lost 2 bases, the J end lost 1 base, and 8 bases lay between the germline ends. Germline CDR1 and CDR2: KGHSH and LQKENI. The CDR3 covers 14 residues. The CDR3 DNA sequence: TGTGCCAGCTCACCAACGCAGACGAACACTGAAGCTTTCTTT. Translation gives CASSPTQTNTEAFF.

This sequence joins TRBV30 and TRBJ2-3; 10 bases map to TRBD1. The V gene's germline CDR1 is GTSNPN and CDR2 SVGIG (reference sequence). CDR3 size: 13 residues. The V gene end was trimmed by 5 bases and the J gene end by 3 bases; junction bases not matched to a gene: 2. The chain's CDR3 is CAWGTGVTDTQYF. CDR3 in DNA: TGTGCCTGGGGGACAGGGGTAACAGATACGCAGTATTTT.

The rearrangement uses TRBV7-9 and TRBJ2-5; 8 positions agree with TRBD1. Judging by the DNA end, TRBJ2-7 fits better; the J call may be wrong. This CDR3 is 14 amino acids long. Germline-derived CDR1 and CDR2 are SEHNR and FQNEAQ (reference sequence). This CDR3 is CASSSTGALYEQYF. CDR3 bases: TGTGCCAGCAGCTCGACAGGGGCCCTCTACGAGCAGTACTTC.

The rearrangement links TRBV2 to TRBJ2-4; D gene uncertain. This CDR3 has 16 amino acids. Between the trimmed V and J ends, which lost 2 bases and 0 bases, there was a span of 11 bases. Germline values: CDR1 SNHLY, CDR2 FYNNEI. The CDR3 protein is CASSEMVNTAKNIQYF. Written as DNA, the CDR3 is TGTGCCAGCAGTGAAATGGTGAACACAGCCAAAAACATTCAGTACTTC.

The rearrangement joins TRBV29-1 to TRBJ1-6; 7 bases are a match to TRBD1. Trimming took 1 base from V and 10 from J; bases not matched to a gene: 7. The CDR3 totals 14 residues. The germline CDR1 and CDR2 sequences are SQVTM and ANQGSEA. CDR3 amino acids: CSVEGQGGRSPLHF. The CDR3 bases are TGCAGCGTTGAAGGACAGGGTGGACGATCACCCCTCCACTTT.

This chain uses TRBV5-4 with TRBJ1-1; unclear D gene. The CDR3 is 15 residues long. V dropped 2 bases and J dropped 5 bases, with 16 bases sitting between them. The germline CDR1 and CDR2 sequences are SGHNT and YYREEE (reference sequence). In DNA form, the CDR3 reads TGTGCCAGCAGCTTTTGGCTCAGGTCAAGGACTGAAGCTTTCTTT. Translating it yields CASSFWLRSRTEAFF. The variable domain in full, completed from reference TRBV5-4 and TRBJ1-1, reads ETGVTQSPTHLIKTRGQQVTLRCSSQSGHNTVSWYQQALGQGPQFIFQYYREEENGRGNFPPRFSGLQFPNYSSELNVNALELDDSALYLCASSFWLRSRTEAFFGQGTRLTVV.

The chain is built from TRBV5-4 and TRBJ2-7; 7 bases line up with TRBD2. In germline, CDR1 is SGHNT, CDR2 YYREEE (reference sequence). V shed 4 bases, J shed 4 bases, and the junction held 8 bases outside the gene matches. This CDR3 region has 14 residues. CDR3 amino acids: CASSPAGGGYEQYF. CDR3 DNA: TGTGCCAGCAGCCCGGCGGGCGGGGGTTACGAGCAGTACTTC.

The chain joins TRBV2 to TRBJ1-1; D is perhaps TRBD1 (5 bases). The germline V gene encodes CDR1 SNHLY and CDR2 FYNNEI. Trimming shortened V by 8 bases and J by 1 base, and 5 bases separated the two germline ends. The CDR3 extends over 11 amino acids. For the CDR3, the DNA is TGTGCCAGCGGGGCGAACACTGAAGCTTTCTTT. Translated: CASGANTEAFF.

The V call is TRBV7-2, the J call TRBJ2-3; tentative D call: TRBD1 (5 bases). Germline CDR1 SGHTA, CDR2 FQGNSA. The V end lost 2 bases, the J end lost 5 bases, and 14 bases lay between the germline ends. This CDR3 is built from 15 residues. The CDR3 nucleotides read TGTGCCAGCAGCTTACTAGTCGTAAGGGGAGATACGCAGTATTTT. It is translated as CASSLLVVRGDTQYF.

The chain employs TRBV30 and TRBJ2-6; 9 nucleotides match TRBD2. The length of the CDR3 is 18 residues. With 3 bases clipped from V and 2 bases from J, the junction kept 11 bases outside the gene matches. The germline CDR1 and CDR2 sequences are GTSNPN and SVGIG (reference sequence). CDR3 loop: CAWRPPGGGAAGANVLTF. The CDR3 DNA reads as TGTGCCTGGAGGCCCCCCGGCGGGGGGGCCGCTGGGGCCAACGTCCTGACTTTC.

The gene calls are TRBV4-3 and TRBJ1-2; D is perhaps TRBD1 (6 bases). Germline CDR1 LGHNA, CDR2 YSLEER. The CDR3 runs to 14 residues. V lost 2 bases, J lost 4 bases, and 11 bases lay in between. The CDR3 DNA is TGCGCCAGCAGCCAAAGGAGGGGGACCTATGGCTACACCTTC. Translating gives CASSQRRGTYGYTF.

This sequence joins TRBV18 and TRBJ2-3, with D perhaps TRBD1 (5 bases). V was cut by 0 bases and J by 1 base, with 8 bases left in between. Germline V lookup: CDR1 KGHSH, CDR2 LQKENI. The CDR3 loop spans 15 amino acids. The DNA of the CDR3 is TGTGCCAGCTCACCACCGGGCAGGGGCACAGATACGCAGTATTTT. This encodes CASSPPGRGTDTQYF.

This chain connects TRBV10-3 to TRBJ2-5; 7 nucleotides line up with TRBD1. The CDR3 runs to 13 residues. Germline assignment: CDR1 ENHRY and CDR2 SYGVKD. With V trimmed by 7 bases and J by 1 base, 3 bases remained unmatched. CDR3 in amino acids: CAITDRVQETQYF. CDR3 nucleotide sequence: TGTGCCATCACAGACAGGGTCCAAGAGACCCAGTACTTC.

The chain couples TRBV19 to TRBJ2-5, with D perhaps matching TRBD1 (6 bases). This CDR3 has 14 residues. Trimming cost V 5 bases and J 4 bases, with 14 bases left between them. CDR1 is LNHDA, CDR2 SQIVND, per germline (reference sequence). CDR3 loop: CASSRRGLRETQYF. The CDR3 coding sequence is TGTGCCAGTAGTCGCAGGGGTTTGCGAGAGACCCAGTACTTC.